This TCR beta chain was captured in a study of early T cells in non-severe SARS-CoV-2 infection. Whole-study context: Sequencing of unsorted whole blood was done on bulk RNA, leaving chains unpaired.

This CDR3 is 13 amino acids long. J lost 1 base, V lost 5 bases, and 1 base had no gene match. This clonotype occurred many times. Its antigen is undetermined. The study's findings and limits: The study's VDJdb matching favored anti-spike CD8 responses and missed private and CD4 specificities.

Separate cDNA molecules each had unique molecular identifiers attached to them. TCRdb processed the 5' RACE reads anew with MiXCR; each CDR3 protein has one entry. The table lists under 85,000 distinct CDR3 sequences, roughly 12% of them singletons. This sequence joins TRBV12-3 or TRBV12-4 and TRBJ2-5; TRBD1 matches 7 bases. The sequencing input was whole blood. The source of this sequence is an adult who was a healthcare worker with PCR-confirmed SARS-CoV-2 infection or an uninfected control (not recorded which). DNA for the CDR3: TGTGCCAGCAGTCGGGACAGCCAAGAGACCCAGTACTTC. Translating it yields CASSRDSQETQYF.